The 15 T cell receptor beta chains below were found in one sample sequenced in a study of blood T cells in healthy people across ages. Using a J-beta primer mix together with a sample-barcoded 5' primer, a second PCR was run for about 7 to 12 cycles. One entry per CDR3 protein, called by TCRdb with MiXCR from the 5' RACE reads. This table holds about 640,000 distinct CDR3 sequences, 45% to 65% found once. The sample was blood. All receptors come from a man aged 55-75 years in good health.

The chain joins TRBV11-2 to TRBJ2-1; the D is unclear. The germline CDR1 and CDR2 sequences are SGHAT and FQNNGV. The CDR3 is made up of 12 amino acids. V was pared by 5 bases and J by 7 bases, with 9 bases between. Here the CDR3 reads CASSHDPNEQFF. For the CDR3, the DNA is TGTGCCAGCAGCCATGACCCGAATGAGCAGTTCTTC.

This clonotype appeared a few times. V is TRBV6-5 and J is TRBJ2-7; maybe TRBD1 (6 bases). The CDR3 is made up of 14 amino acids. V was clipped by 5 bases and J by 2 bases, with 13 bases between them. The germline gives CDR1 MNHEY, CDR2 SVGAGI. The CDR3 DNA follows: TGTGCCAGCAGTCCCAGGACAGCGACCTACGAGCAGTACTTC. The encoded protein is CASSPRTATYEQYF.

This clonotype was counted a few times. This chain uses TRBV6-6 with TRBJ1-2; maybe TRBD1 (6 bases). The CDR3 totals 14 residues. Germline CDR1 and CDR2: MNHNY and SVGAGI (reference sequence). Trimming took off 1 base at V and 2 bases at J, with 8 bases between the two ends. CDR3 protein: CASSYLDRNYGYTF. As DNA, the CDR3 is TGTGCCAGCAGTTACTTGGACAGAAACTATGGCTACACCTTC.

The chain carries TRBV7-8 and TRBJ2-5; perhaps TRBD1 as D (5 bases). The germline CDR1 and CDR2 sequences are SGHVS and FQNEAQ. V shed 5 bases and J shed 3 bases, with 22 bases lying between them. CDR3 size: 17 residues. CDR3 sequence (DNA): TGTGCCAGCAGCCCCTCTTCCGGCAGGGCCTACGAAGAGACCCAGTACTTC. Protein: CASSPSSGRAYEETQYF. The variable domain in full, with the rest retrieved from reference TRBV7-8 and TRBJ2-5, is GAGVSQSPRYKVAKRGQDVALRCDPISGHVSLFWYQQALGQGPEFLTYFQNEAQLDKSGLPSDRFFAERPEGSVSTLKIQRTQQEDSAVYLCASSPSSGRAYEETQYFGPGTRLLVL.

This clonotype was observed a handful of times. The chain uses TRBV3-1 and TRBJ1-2, with D possibly being TRBD1 (5 bases). Trimming stripped 0 bases from V and 2 bases from J, with 10 bases between. This CDR3 spans 15 amino acids. In germline, CDR1 is LGHDT, CDR2 YNNKEL (reference sequence). In DNA, the CDR3 is TGTGCCAGCAGCCAAGAAGGGTGGGGGAACTATGGCTACACCTTC. Encoded protein: CASSQEGWGNYGYTF.

This clonotype occurred a few times. The chain employs TRBV24-1 and TRBJ1-5; D is uncertain. The V end was cut by 6 bases, the J end by 7 bases, with 12 bases between. CDR3 length: 13 residues. Germline loops: CDR1 KGHDR, CDR2 SFDVKD. CDR3 sequence reads: CATSSLEGQPQHF. The DNA of the CDR3 is TGTGCCACCAGTTCCCTAGAGGGCCAGCCCCAGCATTTT.

The chain has TRBV12-3 or TRBV12-4 and TRBJ2-7, with 8 bases identical to TRBD1. This CDR3 region has 16 residues. Germline trimming cut 5 bases from V and 0 bases from J; bases unmatched to any gene: 9. This chain's CDR3 is CASSQNLGTGSYEQYF. CDR3 in DNA: TGTGCCAGCAGTCAAAACCTCGGGACAGGCTCCTACGAGCAGTACTTC.

This clonotype was seen more than once but under ten times. The chain joins TRBV7-9 to TRBJ2-3; TRBD2 might be the D (6 bases). Germline V gene data show CDR1 as SEHNR and CDR2 as FQNEAQ (reference sequence). Trimming shortened V by 8 bases and J by 3 bases, and 12 bases separated the two germline ends. The CDR3 length is 13 residues. For the CDR3, the DNA is TGTGCCAGCCGGGGGACCTTTACAGATACGCAGTATTTT. The encoded protein is CASRGTFTDTQYF.

The chain is built from TRBV5-1 and TRBJ1-2; 7 nucleotides line up with TRBD1. This CDR3 contains 15 residues. CDR1 is SGHRS, CDR2 YFSETQ, per germline. V dropped 4 bases and J dropped 6; count of bases not matched to a gene: 12. The CDR3, as DNA: TGCGCCAGCAGCCCCCTAGGGACAGTAAACGATGGCTACACCTTC. Its protein is CASSPLGTVNDGYTF.

The rearrangement uses TRBV2 and TRBJ2-1; D call uncertain. This CDR3 is built from 14 residues. The V end lost 1 base, the J end lost 3 bases, and 7 bases lay between the germline ends. Germline loops: CDR1 SNHLY, CDR2 FYNNEI. Here the CDR3 DNA reads TGTGCCAGCAGTGAAGTGGTGGACTACAATGAGCAGTTCTTC. Translation gives CASSEVVDYNEQFF.

A few counts support this clonotype. For the CDR3, the DNA is TGTGCCATCACTCCAGGGTTGGGAGAGACCCAGTACTTC. Its translation is CAITPGLGETQYF. This chain uses TRBV10-3 with TRBJ2-5; TRBD1 is a possible D gene (5 bases). V was clipped by 7 bases and J by 4 bases, with 13 bases between them. The germline gives CDR1 ENHRY, CDR2 SYGVKD. The CDR3 covers 13 residues.

The chain's CDR3 is CASSSTPGGGFSTDTQYF. Written as DNA, the CDR3 is TGTGCCAGCAGCTCGACCCCCGGAGGGGGGTTCAGCACAGATACGCAGTATTTT. This chain connects TRBV7-6 to TRBJ2-3; D is tentatively TRBD1 or TRBD2 (6 bases each). The ends were cut back, 4 bases at V and 0 bases at J, with 20 bases in the middle. CDR3 length: 18 residues. Germline V gives CDR1 SGHVS, CDR2 FNYEAQ.

CDR3 DNA sequence: TGCAGTGCCACCGGATGGGGACATGGGACTAATGAAAAACTGTTTTTT. Translating it yields CSATGWGHGTNEKLFF. The chain couples TRBV20-1 to TRBJ1-4; TRBD1 might be the D (6 bases). V lost 6 bases and J lost 2, with 19 bases in between. This CDR3 spans 16 amino acids. Germline V CDR1 and CDR2: DFQATT, SNEGSKA (reference sequence).

This sequence joins TRBV6-2 or TRBV6-3 and TRBJ1-2, with a possible D match to TRBD1 (6 bases). Germline values: CDR1 MNHEY, CDR2 SVGEGT. With 6 bases removed from V and 0 bases from J, the gap between germline ends came to 8 bases. The CDR3 runs 13 residues. This CDR3 reads CASRDSTNYGYTF. In DNA, the CDR3 is TGTGCCAGCAGGGACAGTACTAACTATGGCTACACCTTC.

V gene TRBV4-1 combines with J gene TRBJ2-7; TRBD1 or TRBD2 may be the D gene (5 bases each). Deletions cut 0 bases from V and 4 bases from J, with 13 bases between. This CDR3 comprises 15 residues. CDR1 and CDR2 (germline): MGHRA, YSYEKL. This chain's CDR3 is CASSQDLRGGYEQYF. In DNA form, the CDR3 reads TGCGCCAGCAGCCAAGATCTTCGGGGCGGGTACGAGCAGTACTTC.